Shown below are 32 T cell receptor beta chains from a single sample sequenced in a study of shared clonotypes between healthy human individuals. This table comes from immunoSEQ multiplex PCR, and its TCRdb copy is limited to in-frame clones, with some not included. The sample holds 2 million to 2.5 million clones, 85% to 95% seen once. CD45RO-negative, CCR7-selected cells formed the naive CD8 fraction, which excluded terminally differentiated effector memory CD45RA+ cells. Sequencing was done on a sample of naive CD8+ T cells from PBMCs. The receptors originated from a man between 18 and 35 years old in good health. Some clones in this sample may be carry-over from other donors' samples.

In nucleotides, the CDR3 is TGTGCCAGCAGTCCGGCTTTGACAGGGGAAACAGAAGCTTTCTTT. Amino acids: CASSPALTGETEAFF. V usage is TRBV28 and J usage is TRBJ1-1, with TRBD1 matching 8 bases. V trimming: 5 bases; J trimming: 8 bases; junction bases outside the gene matches: 13. The CDR3 extends over 15 amino acids. Germline V CDR1 and CDR2: MDHEN, SYDVKM. The whole variable domain, remainder taken from reference TRBV28 and TRBJ1-1, is DVKVTQSSRYLVKRTGEKVFLECVQDMDHENMFWYRQDPGLGLRLIYFSYDVKMKEKGDIPEGYSVSREKKERFSLILESASTNQTSMYLCASSPALTGETEAFFGQGTRLTVV.

The V call is TRBV6-1, the J call TRBJ2-4; maybe TRBD2 (5 bases). The V and J ends lost 1 base and 6 bases respectively, with 13 bases between them. CDR3 length equals 15 residues. The V gene's germline CDR1 is MNHNS and CDR2 SASEGT. The CDR3 DNA follows: TGTGCCAGCAGTGAAGGGGTGGGAGCCGGAAACATTCAGTACTTC. Amino acids: CASSEGVGAGNIQYF.

This clone has just one count. The V gene is TRBV2, the J gene TRBJ1-1, with TRBD1 matching over 10 bases. The CDR3 contains 18 residues. V was pared by 3 bases and J by 0 bases, with 10 bases of the junction left unmatched. Germline V CDR1 and CDR2: SNHLY, FYNNEI. This chain's CDR3 is CASSDGTGVYGLNTEAFF. CDR3 coding DNA: TGTGCCAGCAGTGATGGGACAGGGGTTTACGGGTTGAACACTGAAGCTTTCTTT.

The V and J genes are TRBV9 and TRBJ2-3; 8 bases map to TRBD2. This CDR3 region has 17 residues. Germline trimming cut 0 bases from V and 0 bases from J; bases unmatched to any gene: 6. CDR1 is SGDLS and CDR2 is YYNGEE in the germline V gene. The CDR3 sequence is CASSVGVAGTSTDTQYF. CDR3 nucleotide sequence: TGTGCCAGCAGCGTAGGGGTAGCGGGGACTAGCACAGATACGCAGTATTTT.

The CDR3 reads CASSEYSLLAGGPGTDTQYF. The CDR3 DNA sequence: TGTGCCAGCAGTGAATATTCGCTACTAGCGGGAGGGCCTGGCACAGATACGCAGTATTTT. The chain uses TRBV6-4 and TRBJ2-3; TRBD2 aligns across 13 bases. V was clipped by 3 bases and J by 1 base; unmatched bases: 13. The CDR3 sequence is 20 residues long. CDR1 and CDR2 from the germline V gene are MRHNA and SNTAGT.

The rearrangement joins TRBV15 to TRBJ2-7; 9 bases fit TRBD1. Germline trimming cut 5 bases from V and 2 bases from J; bases unmatched to any gene: 1. Germline lookup yields CDR1 LNHNV and CDR2 YYDKDF (reference sequence). CDR3 length: 13 amino acids. The CDR3 is CATSRTGAYEQYF. CDR3 nucleotide sequence: TGTGCCACCAGCCGGACAGGGGCCTACGAGCAGTACTTC.

The chain joins TRBV10-3 to TRBJ1-4, with TRBD1 as a possible D gene (5 bases). The CDR3 has 15 amino acids. Between the trimmed V and J ends, which lost 3 bases and 3 bases, there was a span of 11 bases. Germline V gene lookup returns CDR1 ENHRY and CDR2 SYGVKD. In DNA, the CDR3 is TGTGCCATCAGTGAAGGCGGGGCTTCTAATGAAAAACTGTTTTTT. Its protein is CAISEGGASNEKLFF.

The chain carries TRBV18 and TRBJ2-1, with 9 bases fitting TRBD2. This CDR3 is built from 17 residues. CDR1 and CDR2 from the germline V gene are KGHSH and LQKENI. V was clipped by 0 bases and J by 7 bases; unmatched bases: 10. The CDR3 nucleotides read TGTGCCAGCTCACCACCGCAGGGGCGGGAGGGCCGTAATGAGCAGTTCTTC. It specifies CASSPPQGREGRNEQFF.

The gene calls are TRBV6-1 and TRBJ1-4; D gene uncertain. CDR1 MNHNS and CDR2 SASEGT come from the germline V gene. V was pared by 1 base and J by 6 bases, with 18 bases between. The CDR3 loop spans 17 amino acids. The CDR3 DNA follows: TGTGCCAGCAGTGAAGGAGGGCGGAGGGAAATTGATGAAAAACTGTTTTTT. Translating it yields CASSEGGRREIDEKLFF.

The J gene is TRBJ2-7, the V gene TRBV19; 7 nucleotides match TRBD1. The germline V gene has CDR1 LNHDA and CDR2 SQIVND (reference sequence). J gave up 1 base and V 3 bases, and 3 bases lay outside the gene matches. CDR3 size: 14 residues. The CDR3: CASSIGTASYEQYF. In DNA form, the CDR3 reads TGTGCCAGTAGTATCGGGACAGCTTCCTACGAGCAGTACTTC.

The chain joins TRBV5-1 to TRBJ1-1; no definite D call. Germline-derived CDR1 and CDR2 are SGHRS and YFSETQ. The CDR3 sequence is 11 residues long. V was pared by 0 bases and J by 11 bases, with 8 bases between. This CDR3 is CASSLGGQAFF. Written as DNA, the CDR3 is TGCGCCAGCAGCTTGGGGGGTCAGGCTTTCTTT. The whole variable domain, remainder taken from reference TRBV5-1 and TRBJ1-1, is KAGVTQTPRYLIKTRGQQVTLSCSPISGHRSVSWYQQTPGQGLQFLFEYFSETQRNKGNFPGRFSGRQFSNSRSEMNVSTLELGDSALYLCASSLGGQAFFGQGTRLTVV.

The chain recombines TRBV5-6 with TRBJ1-1; D possibly corresponds to TRBD1 (5 bases). V lost 4 bases, J lost 0 bases, and 13 bases lay in between. The CDR3 covers 15 residues. CDR1 and CDR2 (germline): SGHDT, YYEEEE. The CDR3 region is CASSTNGGMNTEAFF. CDR3 in DNA: TGTGCCAGCAGCACTAACGGGGGGATGAACACTGAAGCTTTCTTT.

The genes are TRBV10-3 and TRBJ1-2; tentatively, D is TRBD1 (5 bases). V was clipped by 0 bases and J by 7 bases, with 21 bases between them. Germline CDR1 and CDR2: ENHRY and SYGVKD. The CDR3 extends over 17 amino acids. CDR3 nucleotides: TGTGCCATCAGTGAGTCATCTTGGCAGGGAGGGAATATTGGCTACACCTTC. Its translation: CAISESSWQGGNIGYTF.

The chain recombines TRBV9 with TRBJ2-2; D is possibly TRBD1 or TRBD2 (6 bases each). Germline CDR1 and CDR2: SGDLS and YYNGEE. The V and J ends lost 2 bases and 4 bases respectively, with 12 bases between them. The CDR3 has 15 residues. This CDR3 is CASSVTGASTGELFF. The DNA of the CDR3 is TGTGCCAGCAGCGTTACGGGGGCGAGCACCGGGGAGCTGTTTTTT.

The chain links TRBV19 to TRBJ2-7; D is undetermined. CDR1 is LNHDA, CDR2 SQIVND, per germline (reference sequence). V was pared by 5 bases and J by 0 bases, with 8 bases between. This CDR3 has 13 amino acids. CDR3 protein: CASSSHNSYEQYF. The CDR3 DNA follows: TGTGCCAGTAGTTCTCACAACTCCTACGAGCAGTACTTC.

The chain joins TRBV11-2 to TRBJ2-7; 8 nucleotides align to TRBD2. The CDR3 loop spans 14 amino acids. The germline V gene encodes CDR1 SGHAT and CDR2 FQNNGV. Trimming at V came to 5 bases and at J to 2 bases, leaving 5 bases not matched to a gene. The CDR3 bases are TGTGCCAGCAGCGGTCGGGAGGGGACCTACGAGCAGTACTTC. The encoded protein is CASSGREGTYEQYF.

The rearrangement uses TRBV5-1 and TRBJ2-2; 14 bases are a match to TRBD2. The CDR3 is 16 residues long. Germline V gene lookup returns CDR1 SGHRS and CDR2 YFSETQ. V shed 7 bases and J 2 bases; nucleotides not matched to a gene: 4. The CDR3 is CASRGTSGRNTGELFF. DNA of the CDR3: TGCGCCAGCCGGGGGACTAGCGGGAGAAACACCGGGGAGCTGTTTTTT.

V gene TRBV11-2 combines with J gene TRBJ1-1, with 7 bases that match TRBD1. With 2 bases clipped from V and 7 bases from J, the junction kept 16 bases outside the gene matches. This CDR3 contains 17 residues. In germline, CDR1 is SGHAT, CDR2 FQNNGV. In nucleotides, the CDR3 is TGTGCCAGCAGCTTACGCATCACAGGGGTCGTGGGGGATGAAGCTTTCTTT. It specifies CASSLRITGVVGDEAFF.

This clone showed up just once. The chain has TRBV7-8 and TRBJ2-1, with D unresolved. Trimming took 8 bases from V and 16 from J, leaving 18 bases between them. Germline values: CDR1 SGHVS, CDR2 FQNEAQ. The CDR3 consists of 11 residues. The DNA for the CDR3 is TGTGCCAGCTCCCTGGGCCTAGTTAGCTTCTTC. This gives the protein CASSLGLVSFF.

V and J are TRBV5-5 and TRBJ1-2; unclear D gene. Looked up from germline, CDR1 is SGHKS and CDR2 is YYEKEE (reference sequence). Trimming removed 4 bases at V and 0 bases at J, with 10 bases between. The CDR3 loop spans 14 amino acids. CDR3 protein: CASSPRVSNYGYTF. Written as DNA, the CDR3 is TGTGCCAGCAGCCCTCGGGTTTCTAACTATGGCTACACCTTC.

The chain recombines TRBV19 with TRBJ1-4; D uncertain. Germline V lookup: CDR1 LNHDA, CDR2 SQIVND (reference sequence). The CDR3 spans 15 residues. Trimming shortened V by 9 bases and J by 3 bases, and 17 bases separated the two germline ends. The CDR3 reads CASTTINGPNEKLFF. CDR3 DNA: TGTGCCAGCACCACGATCAACGGACCTAATGAAAAACTGTTTTTT.

V and J are TRBV9 and TRBJ2-1; 9 bases agree with TRBD2. The length of the CDR3 is 16 residues. Germline V gene data show CDR1 as SGDLS and CDR2 as YYNGEE. Losses at the gene ends were 4 bases for V and 2 bases for J; bases not matched to a gene: 7. The CDR3 DNA sequence: TGTGCCAGCAGCCACCCTTTAGCGGGAGCCTACAATGAGCAGTTCTTC. Protein product: CASSHPLAGAYNEQFF. Full variable domain (missing parts from reference TRBV9 and TRBJ2-1): DSGVTQTPKHLITATGQRVTLRCSPRSGDLSVYWYQQSLDQGLQFLIQYYNGEERAKGNILERFSAQQFPDLHSELNLSSLELGDSALYFCASSHPLAGAYNEQFFGPGTRLTVL.

The chain joins TRBV25-1 to TRBJ1-6; the match to TRBD1 covers 7 bases. Germline V gene data show CDR1 as MGHDK and CDR2 as SYGVNS. The V segment lost 4 bases and the J segment 10 bases; nucleotides outside the gene matches: 7. There are 14 residues in the CDR3. CDR3 sequence (DNA): TGTGCCAGCAGTGTCAACAGGGGAGGCTCACCCCTCCACTTT. Protein product: CASSVNRGGSPLHF.

This clone occurred once. The chain recombines TRBV5-1 with TRBJ2-7; D not resolved. V gave up 0 bases and J gave up 3 bases, with 13 bases separating them. Germline V gene lookup returns CDR1 SGHRS and CDR2 YFSETQ. The CDR3 totals 15 residues. CDR3 coding DNA: TGCGCCAGCAGCTTGGTTGTCGCAGGTAGCTACGAGCAGTACTTC. The encoded protein is CASSLVVAGSYEQYF.

The chain couples TRBV10-2 to TRBJ2-3, with 8 bases identical to TRBD1. The CDR3 runs 17 residues. Trimming cost V 5 bases and J 1 base; bases outside gene matches: 11. The germline V gene has CDR1 WSHSY and CDR2 SAAADI. The CDR3 here is CASSPPLVTGGTDTQYF. The DNA of the CDR3 is TGCGCCAGCAGTCCGCCCCTGGTGACAGGGGGCACAGATACGCAGTATTTT.

The chain uses TRBV4-3 and TRBJ2-1; 8 bases are shared with TRBD2. This CDR3 contains 19 residues. Germline V gene sequence: CDR1 LGHNA, CDR2 YSLEER. V gave up 0 bases and J gave up 1 base; unmatched junction bases: 11. The DNA of the CDR3 is TGCGCCAGCAGCCAAGATCCCCGTGGGCTAGCGGGTTCCTACAATGAGCAGTTCTTC. Translating gives CASSQDPRGLAGSYNEQFF.

The rearrangement uses TRBV5-6 and TRBJ1-1; D possibly corresponds to TRBD1 (5 bases). Germline CDR1 and CDR2: SGHDT and YYEEEE. The CDR3 is 13 amino acids. V lost 3 bases to trimming and J lost 7 bases, with 13 bases between them. The DNA of the CDR3 is TGTGCCAGCAGCTGGGGCGACGGAGGTGAAGCTTTCTTT. Residues: CASSWGDGGEAFF.

The chain uses TRBV19 and TRBJ1-5; D is possibly TRBD1 (6 bases). This CDR3 comprises 15 residues. Germline lookup yields CDR1 LNHDA and CDR2 SQIVND (reference sequence). V gave up 5 bases and J gave up 2 bases, with 13 bases separating them. CDR3 residues: CASSEQGKGNQPQHF. CDR3 nucleotide sequence: TGTGCCAGTAGTGAACAGGGAAAGGGCAATCAGCCCCAGCATTTT.

The CDR3 coding sequence is TGTGCCAGCAGCCCGGACTGGCCCCACGAGCAGTACTTC. This encodes CASSPDWPHEQYF. The chain couples TRBV5-4 to TRBJ2-7, with D possibly TRBD2 on 5 matching bases. This CDR3 spans 13 amino acids. CDR1 is SGHNT, CDR2 YYREEE, per germline (reference sequence). V gave up 4 bases and J gave up 5 bases, with 13 bases separating them.

The V gene is TRBV21-1, the J gene TRBJ2-1; whether TRBD2, the table's D call, matches the DNA was not checked. TRBV21-1 corresponds to a pseudogene. The CDR3 contains 15 residues. The chain's CDR3 is CASRTGLVMDNEQFF. The DNA of the CDR3 is TGTGCCAGCAGGACCGGACTAGTTATGGACAATGAGCAGTTCTTC.

CDR3: CASSQGIAGGLETQYF. CDR3 sequence (DNA): TGCGCCAGCAGCCAGGGTATAGCGGGAGGGCTCGAGACCCAGTACTTC. The chain is built from TRBV4-1 and TRBJ2-5, with 11 bases aligning to TRBD2. This CDR3 has 16 amino acids. Germline CDR1 and CDR2: MGHRA and YSYEKL. The J segment lost 5 bases and the V segment lost 3 bases, leaving 8 bases of the junction unmatched.

The genes are TRBV28 and TRBJ1-6; D ambiguous. This CDR3 comprises 16 residues. Deletions cut 7 bases from V and 0 bases from J, with 13 bases between. Looked up from germline, CDR1 is MDHEN and CDR2 is SYDVKM. The CDR3 reads CASIADVRSYNSPLHF. The CDR3, as DNA: TGTGCCAGCATAGCGGACGTTCGCTCCTATAATTCACCCCTCCACTTT.